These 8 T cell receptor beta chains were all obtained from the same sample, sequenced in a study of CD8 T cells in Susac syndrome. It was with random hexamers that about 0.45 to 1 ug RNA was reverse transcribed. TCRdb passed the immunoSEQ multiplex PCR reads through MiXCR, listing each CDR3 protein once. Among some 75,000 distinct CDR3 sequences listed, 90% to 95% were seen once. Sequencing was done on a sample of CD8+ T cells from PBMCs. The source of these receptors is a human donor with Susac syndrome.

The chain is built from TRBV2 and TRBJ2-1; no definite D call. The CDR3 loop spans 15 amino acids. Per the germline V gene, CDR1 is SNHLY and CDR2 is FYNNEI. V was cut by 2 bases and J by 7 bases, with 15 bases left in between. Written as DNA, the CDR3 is TGTGCCAGCAGTGAATCGGGCCCCTCCATGAATGAGCAGTTCTTC. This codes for CASSESGPSMNEQFF.

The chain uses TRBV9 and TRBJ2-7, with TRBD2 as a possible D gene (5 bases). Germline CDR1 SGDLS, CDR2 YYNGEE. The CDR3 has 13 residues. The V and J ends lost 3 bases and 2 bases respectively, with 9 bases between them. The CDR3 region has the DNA TGTGCCAGCAGCGGAGCGGCGCCCTACGAGCAGTACTTC. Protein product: CASSGAAPYEQYF.

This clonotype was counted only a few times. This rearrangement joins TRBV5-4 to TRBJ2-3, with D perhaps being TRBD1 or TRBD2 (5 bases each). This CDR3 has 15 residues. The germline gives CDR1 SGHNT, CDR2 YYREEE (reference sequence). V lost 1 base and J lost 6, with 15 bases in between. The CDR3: CASSLSGEGLDTQYF. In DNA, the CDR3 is TGTGCCAGCAGCTTGTCGGGTGAGGGGCTGGATACGCAGTATTTT.

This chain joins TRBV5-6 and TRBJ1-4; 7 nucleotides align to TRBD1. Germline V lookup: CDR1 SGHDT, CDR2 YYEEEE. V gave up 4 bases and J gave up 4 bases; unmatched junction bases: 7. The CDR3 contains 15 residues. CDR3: CASSAGQSYNEKLFF. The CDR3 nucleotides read TGTGCCAGCAGCGCGGGACAGAGCTATAATGAAAAACTGTTTTTT.

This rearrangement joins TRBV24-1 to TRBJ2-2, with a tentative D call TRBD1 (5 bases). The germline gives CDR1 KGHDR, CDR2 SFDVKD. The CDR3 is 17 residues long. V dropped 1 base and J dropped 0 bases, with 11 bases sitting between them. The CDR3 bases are TGTGCCACCAGTGATTTCCCAGGGAAACCGAACACCGGGGAGCTGTTTTTT. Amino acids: CATSDFPGKPNTGELFF.

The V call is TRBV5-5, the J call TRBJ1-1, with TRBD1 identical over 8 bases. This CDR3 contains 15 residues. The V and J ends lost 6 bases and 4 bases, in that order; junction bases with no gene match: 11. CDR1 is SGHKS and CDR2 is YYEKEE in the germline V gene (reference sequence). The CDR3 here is CASNSRQGPFTEAFF. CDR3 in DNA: TGTGCCAGCAACTCTCGACAGGGGCCTTTCACTGAAGCTTTCTTT.

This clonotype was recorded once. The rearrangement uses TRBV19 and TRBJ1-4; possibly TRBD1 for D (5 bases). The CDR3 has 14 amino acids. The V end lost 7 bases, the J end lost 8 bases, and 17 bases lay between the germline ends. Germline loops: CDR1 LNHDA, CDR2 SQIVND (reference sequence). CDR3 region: CASNPRAGAEKLFF. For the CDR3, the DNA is TGTGCCAGTAACCCTCGGGCCGGGGCGGAAAAACTGTTTTTT.

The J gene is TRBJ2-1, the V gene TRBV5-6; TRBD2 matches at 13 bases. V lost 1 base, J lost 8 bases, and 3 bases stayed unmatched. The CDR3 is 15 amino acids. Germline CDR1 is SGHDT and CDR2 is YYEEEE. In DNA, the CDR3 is TGTGCCAGCAGCTTGACTAGCGGGAGGGCTTATGAGCAGTTCTTC. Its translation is CASSLTSGRAYEQFF.